This TCR beta chain was sequenced during a study of low-dose radiotherapy and immunotherapy resistance in tumors. This clonotype was seen many times. Germline V gene data show CDR1 as SGHDT and CDR2 as YYEEEE. Trimming removed 0 bases from V and 4 bases from J, with 11 bases in between. This CDR3 is 14 amino acids long. Time point of the sample: before trial treatment. First-strand cDNA relied on TRAV- and TRBV-specific primers spanning alpha and beta chains. For amplifying TCRs, the PCR ran for about 22 cycles with Phusion, which was used together with a constant-region primer and the adapter on the V primers. TCRdb reprocessed the reads with MiXCR, giving one entry per CDR3 protein. The sample has 80,000 to 95,000 distinct CDR3 sequences, around 9.2% seen once.

The clonotype was recovered from a male donor with prostate cancer. The chain uses TRBV5-6 and TRBJ2-7, with a weak D call TRBD2 (6 bases). This specimen consisted of PBMCs, obtained before treatment. CDR3 sequence (DNA): TGTGCCAGCAGCTTGGGACGGGGGTATTACGAGCAGTACTTC. It codes for CASSLGRGYYEQYF.